Listed here are 12 T cell receptor beta chains from one sample, sequenced in a study of cytomegalovirus exposure and HLA in healthy donors (dated by TCRdb to between 2016 and 2019). The library was prepared using the immunoSEQ multiplex PCR assay. A mixture of 60 forward primers for TCR Vbeta segments and 13 reverse primers for TCR Jbeta segments was used in the multiplex PCR. The table was pulled from immuneACCESS by TCRdb, which kept in-frame rearrangements only. Such tables lose some clones; where checked, under half of the loss comes from unresolved V genes, and the rest has no known cause. The sample table contains 200,000 to 250,000 clones; only one count was recorded for around four fifths of them. Roughly 0.58% of the sample lies in the top ten. Sequenced input: PBMCs. The receptors stem from a woman aged 40 to 50 in good health and CMV-seronegative.

Concerning this clone itself: Its ends do not fully match the called genes, so a read error is possible. V usage is TRBV6-1 and J usage is TRBJ2-1; 8 nucleotides line up with TRBD1. The germline gives CDR1 MNHNS, CDR2 SASEGT. The CDR3 consists of 15 residues. CDR3 in amino acids: CASNEPQGDYNEQFF. CDR3 DNA sequence: TGTGCCAGCAATGAACCACAGGGGGATTACAATGAGCAGTTCTTC.

The rearrangement links TRBV15 to TRBJ2-3, with 7 bases that match TRBD2. V shed 5 bases and J 1 base; nucleotides not matched to a gene: 9. Germline CDR1 and CDR2: LNHNV and YYDKDF (reference sequence). This CDR3 comprises 16 residues. The CDR3 sequence is CATSFSAGIRTDTQYF. CDR3 nucleotide sequence: TGTGCCACCAGCTTTTCAGCGGGGATACGCACAGATACGCAGTATTTT.

The gene calls are TRBV10-3 and TRBJ2-1, with D possibly TRBD2 on 7 matching bases. CDR3 length: 15 residues. Germline V gene lookup returns CDR1 ENHRY and CDR2 SYGVKD. Trimming removed 1 base from V and 8 bases from J, with 15 bases in between. CDR3 DNA: TGTGCCATCAGTGAGTTGGGGGGGCCCCCAGATGAGCAGTTCTTC. Amino acids: CAISELGGPPDEQFF.

The genes are TRBV2 and TRBJ2-3; weak D call: TRBD1 (6 bases). The CDR3 spans 15 residues. The germline V gene encodes CDR1 SNHLY and CDR2 FYNNEI. Trimming took 0 bases from V and 3 from J, leaving 10 bases between them. The CDR3 DNA is TGTGCCAGCAGTGAAGCTTTGGGGGCTACAGATACGCAGTATTTT. Protein sequence: CASSEALGATDTQYF.

V and J are TRBV7-8 and TRBJ2-7; 7 nucleotides agree with TRBD1. With 0 bases clipped from V and 5 bases from J, the junction kept 10 bases outside the gene matches. The CDR3 has 16 residues. Per germline, CDR1 SGHVS and CDR2 FQNEAQ. CDR3: CASSLAWTGSLNEQYF. The CDR3 DNA reads as TGTGCCAGCAGCTTAGCCTGGACAGGATCCCTTAACGAGCAGTACTTC.

The chain uses TRBV2 and TRBJ2-3; TRBD1 matches at 7 bases. The CDR3 totals 13 residues. Germline V gene lookup returns CDR1 SNHLY and CDR2 FYNNEI. With V trimmed by 4 bases and J by 5 bases, 3 bases remained unmatched. CDR3 sequence: CASSATGRDTQYF. As DNA, the CDR3 is TGTGCCAGCAGTGCGACAGGGAGAGATACGCAGTATTTT.

J is TRBJ1-3 and V is TRBV10-3, with D perhaps TRBD1 (5 bases). The V gene's germline CDR1 is ENHRY and CDR2 SYGVKD. The CDR3 totals 11 residues. V shed 11 bases and J shed 4 bases, with 9 bases lying between them. The CDR3 coding sequence is TGTGCCGCGGGACCGGGAAACACCATATATTTT. Protein: CAAGPGNTIYF.

This chain joins TRBV6-1 and TRBJ2-1; 9 bases match TRBD1. V trimming: 2 bases; J trimming: 6 bases; junction bases outside the gene matches: 5. The length of the CDR3 is 15 residues. Germline V gene sequence: CDR1 MNHNS, CDR2 SASEGT. CDR3 residues: CASSELETGGNEQFF. The CDR3 DNA is TGTGCCAGCAGTGAATTAGAGACAGGGGGCAATGAGCAGTTCTTC.

The rearrangement uses TRBV11-2 and TRBJ2-6, with 9 nucleotides matching TRBD1. Per the germline V gene, CDR1 is SGHAT and CDR2 is FQNNGV. The J segment lost 2 bases and the V segment lost 5 bases, leaving 7 bases of the junction unmatched. The CDR3 spans 17 residues. CDR3 loop: CASSPRQGVTGANVLTF. Here the CDR3 DNA reads TGTGCCAGCAGCCCCCGACAGGGGGTCACTGGGGCCAACGTCCTGACTTTC.

V is TRBV2 and J is TRBJ2-7; possible D gene TRBD2, 6 bases. The CDR3 extends over 14 amino acids. Germline V gives CDR1 SNHLY, CDR2 FYNNEI. Trimming stripped 0 bases from V and 3 bases from J, with 9 bases between. The CDR3 nucleotides are TGTGCCAGCAGTGAAGCGGGGACTTTCTACGAGCAGTACTTC. This gives the protein CASSEAGTFYEQYF.

This chain uses TRBV5-1 with TRBJ1-2; D might be TRBD1 (6 bases). This CDR3 is 15 amino acids long. Trimming left V 0 bases short and J 4 bases short, with 13 bases between. The germline V gene has CDR1 SGHRS and CDR2 YFSETQ. CDR3 loop: CASSLGVGGSYGYTF. The CDR3 DNA reads as TGCGCCAGCAGCTTGGGGGTAGGGGGTAGCTATGGCTACACCTTC.

The chain combines TRBV5-1 with TRBJ2-1; D ambiguous. The CDR3 runs to 13 residues. The germline V gene has CDR1 SGHRS and CDR2 YFSETQ. Trimming removed 0 bases from V and 9 bases from J, with 10 bases in between. The CDR3 loop is CASSLGAPIEQFF. CDR3 sequence (DNA): TGCGCCAGCAGCTTGGGGGCCCCAATTGAGCAGTTCTTC.